Below are 26 T cell receptor beta chains sequenced from a single sample in a study of identical twins. TCRdb passed the 5' RACE reads through MiXCR, listing each CDR3 protein once. The table lists a few hundred thousand distinct CDR3 sequences, roughly 12% of them singletons. The sample also formed part of further work on yellow fever vaccine responses in identical twins.

The sequencing input was CD8+ T cells sorted from blood. All receptors derive from a woman between 18 and 29 years old in good health.

This clonotype was seen repeatedly, ten times or more. The genes are TRBV7-6 and TRBJ2-7; D gene unclear. Germline loops: CDR1 SGHVS, CDR2 FNYEAQ. Trimming removed 3 bases at V and 0 bases at J, with 3 bases between. The CDR3 consists of 12 residues. The CDR3 DNA reads TGTGCCAGCAGCTTTAGCTCCTACGAGCAGTACTTC. Its translation is CASSFSSYEQYF.

In regard to this clonotype: No conserved phenylalanine or tryptophan is present at the end of the CDR3, so a read error is the likely explanation. V gene TRBV9 combines with J gene TRBJ1-1; the D is unclear. Per germline, CDR1 SGDLS and CDR2 YYNGEE. Trimming shortened V by 0 bases and J by 6 bases, and 12 bases separated the two germline ends. The CDR3 loop spans 14 amino acids. The DNA for the CDR3 is TGTGCCAGCAGCGTAGTATCTTTAAGGGCTGAAGCTTTCTCT. It yields the protein CASSVVSLRAEAFS.

The rearrangement links TRBV20-1 to TRBJ2-1; 7 nucleotides line up with TRBD1. Trimming took 0 bases from V and 6 from J; bases not matched to a gene: 8. The CDR3 totals 15 residues. Germline CDR1 is DFQATT and CDR2 is SNEGSKA (reference sequence). The chain's CDR3 is CSARDYRGITNEQFF. DNA for the CDR3: TGCAGTGCTAGAGATTACAGGGGAATAACCAATGAGCAGTTCTTC.

The V call is TRBV13, the J call TRBJ2-5; 8 bases map to TRBD2. With 4 bases clipped from V and 5 bases from J, the junction kept 6 bases outside the gene matches. The CDR3 sequence is 14 residues long. The germline V gene has CDR1 PRHDT and CDR2 FYEKMQ (reference sequence). The CDR3 loop is CASSSRLAWETQYF. CDR3 sequence (DNA): TGTGCCAGCAGCTCCCGACTAGCGTGGGAGACCCAGTACTTC.

This clonotype has just a few counts. This sequence joins TRBV20-1 and TRBJ1-6, with TRBD1 matching 9 bases. Trimming at V came to 6 bases and at J to 10 bases, leaving 13 bases not matched to a gene. The CDR3 spans 15 residues. Per the germline V gene, CDR1 is DFQATT and CDR2 is SNEGSKA (reference sequence). The DNA of the CDR3 is TGCAGTGCCAGCAACCGGGACAGGGATTACTCACCCCTCCACTTT. This gives the protein CSASNRDRDYSPLHF.

The chain has TRBV20-1 and TRBJ2-7, with 13 bases matching TRBD2. Germline CDR1 is DFQATT and CDR2 is SNEGSKA (reference sequence). V was pared by 4 bases and J by 2 bases, with 2 bases of the junction left unmatched. The CDR3 runs to 14 residues. CDR3 region: CSATGLAGAYEQYF. CDR3 DNA: TGCAGTGCTACAGGACTAGCGGGAGCCTACGAGCAGTACTTC.

The chain has TRBV29-1 and TRBJ2-7, with 7 positions matching TRBD2. The germline gives CDR1 SQVTM, CDR2 ANQGSEA. This CDR3 region has 15 residues. V lost 3 bases to trimming and J lost 4 bases; unmatched junction nucleotides: 12. The CDR3 sequence: CSVEAGDSSGYEQYF. CDR3 sequence (DNA): TGCAGCGTTGAGGCGGGAGACTCCTCCGGATACGAGCAGTACTTC.

The table lists this clonotype with a few counts. The rearrangement joins TRBV5-5 to TRBJ2-7; TRBD1 matches 9 bases. The ends lost 4 bases at V and 1 base at J; junction bases unmatched: 9. The CDR3 has 16 amino acids. The germline V gene encodes CDR1 SGHKS and CDR2 YYEKEE (reference sequence). The CDR3 is CASSVRTGAGSYEQYV. CDR3 bases: TGTGCCAGCAGCGTGAGGACAGGGGCCGGATCCTACGAGCAGTACGTC.

The rearrangement links TRBV15 to TRBJ2-5; 7 nucleotides agree with TRBD2. J gave up 4 bases and V 5 bases, and 4 bases lay outside the gene matches. Germline CDR1 is LNHNV and CDR2 is YYDKDF (reference sequence). This CDR3 has 13 amino acids. The CDR3 here is CATSGASGETQYF. Written as DNA, the CDR3 is TGTGCCACCAGCGGGGCTAGCGGAGAGACCCAGTACTTC.

This clonotype turned up a few times. In DNA form, the CDR3 reads TGTGCCAGCAGTTTATCGTTGGGACAGGTCTCCTACGAGCAGTACTTC. This gives the protein CASSLSLGQVSYEQYF. V usage is TRBV27 and J usage is TRBJ2-7; TRBD1 matches at 8 bases. After removal of 0 bases from V and 0 bases from J, the junction contained 4 bases not matched to a gene. The length of the CDR3 is 16 residues. The germline CDR1 and CDR2 sequences are MNHEY and SMNVEV (reference sequence).

The V call is TRBV4-2, the J call TRBJ2-2; 12 bases agree with TRBD2. V lost 0 bases and J lost 6; bases outside the gene matches: 8. Germline V gene sequence: CDR1 LGHNA, CDR2 YNFKEQ. There are 18 residues in the CDR3. As DNA, the CDR3 is TGTGCCAGCAGCCAAGACTCTAGCGGGAGGGCCCCCTCCGGGGAGCTGTTTTTT. Amino acid sequence: CASSQDSSGRAPSGELFF.

This clonotype was counted at least ten times. The CDR3 bases are TGTGCCAGCAGCCCCAGCGGTGTGGGGACTGAAGCTTTCTTT. Translating it yields CASSPSGVGTEAFF. The chain is built from TRBV11-2 and TRBJ1-1; D unresolved. V lost 5 bases, J lost 5 bases, and 15 bases lay in between. The CDR3 totals 14 residues. Germline lookup yields CDR1 SGHAT and CDR2 FQNNGV.

The gene calls are TRBV6-1 and TRBJ2-7; 11 positions match TRBD2. The length of the CDR3 is 15 residues. CDR1 and CDR2 (germline): MNHNS, SASEGT. With 8 bases clipped from V and 4 bases from J, the junction kept 10 bases outside the gene matches. CDR3 sequence (DNA): TGTGCCAGCTATGGGATAGCGGGAGGGTCTTACGAGCAGTACTTC. Translating it yields CASYGIAGGSYEQYF.

Notes on this clonotype: Sequence at one end of the junction differs from germline and may be a read error. The J gene is TRBJ2-7, the V gene TRBV5-1; 8 nucleotides match TRBD2. Germline lookup yields CDR1 SGHRS and CDR2 YFSETQ. This CDR3 is built from 15 residues. The CDR3 bases are TGCGCCAGCAGCTCGCGACTAGCGAATGTGGACGAGCACTACTTC. This sequence encodes CASSSRLANVDEHYF.

The V and J genes are TRBV28 and TRBJ2-1; 11 bases line up with TRBD2. J was trimmed by 2 bases and V by 4 bases; bases with no gene match: 4. This CDR3 contains 16 residues. CDR1 and CDR2 (germline): MDHEN, SYDVKM. CDR3 sequence (DNA): TGTGCCAGCAGTTCAGTAGCGGGAGGGCCCTACAATGAGCAGTTCTTC. It is translated as CASSSVAGGPYNEQFF.

The rearrangement joins TRBV7-8 to TRBJ2-7; perhaps TRBD1 as D (6 bases). Germline CDR1 reads SGHVS; CDR2 reads FQNEAQ. This CDR3 is built from 16 residues. V was clipped by 5 bases and J by 2 bases, with 19 bases between them. CDR3 region: CASSLPRGGFAYEQYV. The CDR3 DNA reads as TGTGCCAGCAGCCTCCCCCGTGGGGGCTTCGCCTACGAGCAGTACGTC.

This clonotype was counted ten times or more. The gene calls are TRBV29-1 and TRBJ2-3, with no clear D. CDR3 length: 14 amino acids. In germline, CDR1 is SQVTM, CDR2 ANQGSEA. The V end lost 2 bases, the J end lost 4 bases, and 13 bases lay between the germline ends. CDR3 sequence (DNA): TGCAGCGTTGAAAAGGCTCACGAATCAGATACGCAGTATTTT. It is translated as CSVEKAHESDTQYF.

The V and J genes are TRBV11-2 and TRBJ2-7, with D uncertain. The CDR3 sequence is 11 residues long. The germline V gene encodes CDR1 SGHAT and CDR2 FQNNGV. The ends were cut back, 3 bases at V and 5 bases at J, with 5 bases in the middle. CDR3 coding DNA: TGTGCCAGCAGCTTTTCGAACGAGCAGTACTTC. Encoded protein: CASSFSNEQYF.

V is TRBV20-1 and J is TRBJ2-1, with D possibly being TRBD1 (6 bases). In germline, CDR1 is DFQATT, CDR2 SNEGSKA (reference sequence). V lost 0 bases to trimming and J lost 2 bases, with 11 bases between them. There are 15 residues in the CDR3. The CDR3 loop reads CSARDSQGAYNEQFF. In DNA form, the CDR3 reads TGCAGTGCTAGAGATTCACAGGGAGCCTACAATGAGCAGTTCTTC.

The gene calls are TRBV5-6 and TRBJ1-6; D is ambiguous. Looked up from germline, CDR1 is SGHDT and CDR2 is YYEEEE. Between the trimmed V and J ends, which lost 3 bases and 0 bases, there was a span of 16 bases. This CDR3 has 18 residues. CDR3 nucleotides: TGTGCCAGCAGCTCTGGTGACACCCTAAGCTCCTATAATTCACCCCTCCACTTT. It codes for CASSSGDTLSSYNSPLHF.

The chain joins TRBV4-1 to TRBJ2-6; possible D gene TRBD2, 5 bases. The CDR3 consists of 19 residues. CDR1 and CDR2 (germline): MGHRA, YSYEKL. V was shortened by 4 bases and J by 4 bases, with 23 bases between the two germline ends. The CDR3 sequence: CASSPQRSAGLNGANVLTF. In DNA form, the CDR3 reads TGCGCCAGCAGCCCACAAAGAAGTGCCGGACTTAACGGGGCCAACGTCCTGACTTTC.

The gene calls are TRBV7-6 and TRBJ1-2; possible D gene TRBD1, 5 bases. Germline V lookup: CDR1 SGHVS, CDR2 FNYEAQ. V was shortened by 1 base and J by 1 base, with 16 bases between the two germline ends. CDR3 length equals 17 residues. The CDR3 here is CASSLEVLGAINYGYTF. The CDR3 nucleotides are TGTGCCAGCAGCTTAGAGGTTTTAGGGGCGATTAACTATGGCTACACCTTC.

V usage is TRBV19 and J usage is TRBJ2-2; TRBD2 aligns across 12 bases. There are 18 residues in the CDR3. CDR1 LNHDA and CDR2 SQIVND come from the germline V gene (reference sequence). Germline trimming cut 1 base from V and 3 bases from J; bases unmatched to any gene: 6. CDR3: CASSIGLAGALYTGELFF. The CDR3 nucleotides read TGTGCCAGTAGTATAGGACTAGCGGGAGCCCTGTACACCGGGGAGCTGTTTTTT. Combining the CDR3 with reference TRBV19 and TRBJ2-2 gives the whole variable domain DGGITQSPKYLFRKEGQNVTLSCEQNLNHDAMYWYRQDPGQGLRLIYYSQIVNDFQKGDIAEGYSVSREKKESFPLTVTSAQKNPTAFYLCASSIGLAGALYTGELFFGEGSRLTVL.

Regarding this clonotype: A read error may account for a junction end that differs from germline. The CDR3 spells CSLAGGHGYNEQFF. The DNA of the CDR3 is TGTAGCTTAGCGGGAGGCCACGGTTACAATGAGCAGTTCTTC. The J gene is TRBJ2-1, the V gene TRBV20-1, with 10 positions matching TRBD2. There are 14 residues in the CDR3. Germline CDR1 and CDR2: DFQATT and SNEGSKA (reference sequence).

This clonotype was observed a handful of times. This chain connects TRBV5-4 to TRBJ2-7; a weak D match, TRBD1 (5 bases). CDR1 and CDR2 from the germline V gene are SGHNT and YYREEE (reference sequence). The CDR3 runs to 13 residues. V was cut by 0 bases and J by 3 bases, with 7 bases left in between. CDR3: CASSLDRGYEQYV. CDR3 DNA: TGTGCCAGCAGCTTGGATAGGGGCTACGAGCAGTACGTC.

V is TRBV10-2 and J is TRBJ2-1; TRBD2 agrees at 10 bases. Germline lookup yields CDR1 WSHSY and CDR2 SAAADI. Losses at the gene ends were 7 bases for V and 8 bases for J; bases not matched to a gene: 14. The length of the CDR3 is 16 residues. DNA for the CDR3: TGCGCCAGCATAGAACCGGGACTAGCGAAAGTCGATGAGCAGTTCTTC. Amino acids: CASIEPGLAKVDEQFF.